One sample yielded the 30 T cell receptor beta chains listed below, sequenced in a study of human T cells and chemical hapten exposure. Noted time point: patch test 1, 2 weeks after DPC sensitization. Regarding treatment: therapeutic diphenylcyclopropenone sensitization with weekly scalp DPC. MiXCR, applied by TCRdb to the RACE reads, yields one record per CDR3 protein. This table holds 150,000 to 200,000 distinct CDR3 sequences, more than 12% found once. Specimen: whole blood, collected in connection with sensitization to the hapten diphenylcyclopropenone (DPC). The receptors were sampled from a woman aged 25 to 39 with alopecia areata. Some clones in this sample may be carry-over from other donors' samples.

A few counts support this clonotype. This chain joins TRBV21-1 and TRBJ1-2; TRBD1 is taken as the D call from the table, unchecked against the DNA. TRBV21-1 has pseudogene status. The CDR3 runs 16 residues. CDR3 in amino acids: CASTTWGQGLNYGYTF. DNA of the CDR3: TGTGCCAGCACCACATGGGGACAGGGGCTTAACTATGGCTACACCTTC.

The rearrangement links TRBV28 to TRBJ1-2; 8 bases agree with TRBD1. The V gene's germline CDR1 is MDHEN and CDR2 SYDVKM. Unmatched junction bases numbered 14, after V lost 6 bases and J lost 8 bases. This CDR3 has 15 residues. The chain's CDR3 is CASRDSGTGTGGYTF. The CDR3 DNA follows: TGTGCCAGCAGAGACTCCGGGACAGGAACTGGAGGCTACACCTTC.

This clonotype turned up a few times. The chain joins TRBV5-6 to TRBJ2-3; D not resolved. Germline lookup yields CDR1 SGHDT and CDR2 YYEEEE. Between the trimmed V and J ends, which lost 4 bases and 4 bases, there was a span of 19 bases. The CDR3 has 16 residues. Written as DNA, the CDR3 is TGTGCCAGCAGCCAAGGACCGTTTCTCGGTGCAGATACGCAGTATTTT. Protein product: CASSQGPFLGADTQYF. The full variable domain, with the rest looked up from reference TRBV5-6 and TRBJ2-3, is DAGVTQSPTHLIKTRGQQVTLRCSPKSGHDTVSWYQQALGQGPQFIFQYYEEEERQRGNFPDRFSGHQFPNYSSELNVNALLLGDSALYLCASSQGPFLGADTQYFGPGTRLTVL.

The rearrangement joins TRBV7-9 to TRBJ1-3; unclear D gene. The CDR3 has 14 amino acids. The germline V and J ends were trimmed by 5 bases and 0 bases, with 8 bases remaining between them. Looked up from germline, CDR1 is SEHNR and CDR2 is FQNEAQ (reference sequence). The CDR3 loop is CASSPQISGNTIYF. The CDR3, as DNA: TGTGCCAGCAGCCCACAGATCTCTGGAAACACCATATATTTT.

This clonotype was recorded a few times. The chain combines TRBV27 with TRBJ2-7, with 10 bases that match TRBD2. From germline, CDR1 is MNHEY and CDR2 SMNVEV (reference sequence). The V segment lost 5 bases and the J segment 3 bases; nucleotides outside the gene matches: 7. The CDR3 is 15 amino acids. CDR3 sequence reads: CASSPLAGDDYEQYF. In nucleotides, the CDR3 is TGTGCCAGCAGTCCCCTAGCGGGGGACGACTACGAGCAGTACTTC.

The rearrangement joins TRBV7-2 to TRBJ2-7; tentatively, D is TRBD2 (6 bases). V lost 7 bases to trimming and J lost 1 base, with 17 bases between them. Looked up from germline, CDR1 is SGHTA and CDR2 is FQGNSA. CDR3 size: 15 residues. The CDR3 here is CASTPGGGASYEQYF. The CDR3 DNA sequence: TGTGCCAGCACCCCCGGAGGCGGGGCGTCCTACGAGCAGTACTTC.

CDR3 loop: CASSLMGTGGTWEQYF. Written as DNA, the CDR3 is TGTGCCAGCAGTTTAATGGGGACAGGGGGCACCTGGGAGCAGTACTTC. The V call is TRBV12-3 or TRBV12-4, the J call TRBJ2-7; 12 bases are shared with TRBD1. There are 16 residues in the CDR3. J lost 7 bases, V lost 2 bases, and 9 bases had no gene match.

This clonotype was found a few times. The genes are TRBV19 and TRBJ1-5; 8 positions match TRBD1. The length of the CDR3 is 17 residues. Germline CDR1 LNHDA, CDR2 SQIVND (reference sequence). The junction had 13 bases not matched to a gene; V was cut back by 3 bases and J by 6 bases. CDR3 sequence: CASSILQGALRGQPQHF. CDR3 nucleotides: TGTGCCAGTAGTATTCTCCAGGGGGCGCTTCGTGGTCAGCCCCAGCATTTT.

This chain connects TRBV7-2 to TRBJ1-2; D possibly corresponds to TRBD1 (6 bases). Looked up from germline, CDR1 is SGHTA and CDR2 is FQGNSA. Trimming left V 4 bases short and J 6 bases short, with 18 bases between. The CDR3 has 15 amino acids. The CDR3 reads CASSSFWGQGHGYTF. CDR3 DNA: TGTGCCAGCAGCTCATTCTGGGGGCAGGGCCATGGCTACACCTTC.

V gene TRBV3-1 combines with J gene TRBJ2-7, with 7 bases lining up with TRBD2. The CDR3 runs to 13 residues. Germline assignment: CDR1 LGHDT and CDR2 YNNKEL (reference sequence). J gave up 5 bases and V 4 bases, and 5 bases lay outside the gene matches. CDR3 region: CASSPGTIHEQYF. Here the CDR3 DNA reads TGTGCCAGCAGCCCGGGGACTATCCACGAGCAGTACTTC.

This clonotype showed up just a few times. The chain recombines TRBV7-9 with TRBJ1-5; D possibly corresponds to TRBD1 (5 bases). The CDR3 spans 14 residues. V was shortened by 8 bases and J by 6 bases, with 17 bases between the two germline ends. CDR1 is SEHNR and CDR2 is FQNEAQ in the germline V gene (reference sequence). CDR3: CASGWQGRSQPQHF. Written as DNA, the CDR3 is TGTGCCAGCGGTTGGCAGGGAAGGAGTCAGCCCCAGCATTTT.

In its sample, this clonotype was seen many times. V and J are TRBV20-1 and TRBJ1-3; 7 nucleotides line up with TRBD1. Germline CDR1 reads DFQATT; CDR2 reads SNEGSKA (reference sequence). V gave up 0 bases and J gave up 0 bases; unmatched junction bases: 5. The CDR3 spans 16 residues. CDR3 coding DNA: TGCAGTGCTAGAGAGACAGGGTCAGGCTCTGGAAACACCATATATTTT. Encoded protein: CSARETGSGSGNTIYF.

This clonotype was observed at least ten times. CDR3 sequence (DNA): TGTGCCAGCAGCCTACCCGACAGGGGATACAATGAGCAGTTCTTC. This gives the protein CASSLPDRGYNEQFF. The rearrangement uses TRBV7-6 and TRBJ2-1; 8 nucleotides agree with TRBD1. The V gene end was trimmed by 5 bases and the J gene end by 4 bases; junction bases not matched to a gene: 7. This CDR3 has 15 residues. Per germline, CDR1 SGHVS and CDR2 FNYEAQ.

This clonotype was found once. The chain has TRBV15 and TRBJ1-2, with D unresolved. CDR1 and CDR2 (germline): LNHNV, YYDKDF (reference sequence). This CDR3 is built from 12 residues. Trimming took 5 bases from V and 8 from J, leaving 12 bases between them. The CDR3 DNA reads as TGTGCCACCAGCGGAACATTCCAAGGCTACACCTTC. Translation gives CATSGTFQGYTF.

This clonotype was seen more than once but under ten times. The chain links TRBV18 to TRBJ1-4; D is uncertain. Trimming cost V 3 bases and J 7 bases, with 9 bases left between them. The length of the CDR3 is 13 residues. Germline values: CDR1 KGHSH, CDR2 LQKENI. The CDR3 region is CASSPGFGEKLFF. The DNA of the CDR3 is TGTGCCAGCTCACCGGGTTTTGGTGAAAAACTGTTTTTT.

The chain joins TRBV28 to TRBJ2-7; no definite D call. Between the trimmed V and J ends, which lost 6 bases and 3 bases, there was a span of 12 bases. CDR3 size: 13 residues. CDR1 is MDHEN and CDR2 is SYDVKM in the germline V gene. This CDR3 is CASSSGSGYEQYF. The CDR3 bases are TGTGCCAGCAGCTCCGGGTCCGGCTACGAGCAGTACTTC.

V gene TRBV19 combines with J gene TRBJ2-7, with D perhaps assigned TRBD1 or TRBD2 (6 bases each). This CDR3 spans 14 amino acids. Germline V gives CDR1 LNHDA, CDR2 SQIVND (reference sequence). The V and J ends lost 5 bases and 2 bases respectively, with 13 bases between them. CDR3 amino acids: CASSPQGGPYEQYF. In DNA form, the CDR3 reads TGTGCCAGTAGTCCACAGGGAGGCCCCTACGAGCAGTACTTC.

The V and J genes are TRBV18 and TRBJ2-1; D assignment may be TRBD1 or TRBD2 (6 bases each). With 2 bases removed from V and 7 bases from J, the gap between germline ends came to 12 bases. The CDR3 is made up of 14 amino acids. The V gene's germline CDR1 is KGHSH and CDR2 LQKENI. The CDR3, as DNA: TGTGCCAGCTCACCAAGGCAGGGGAGGAATGAGCAGTTCTTC. Amino acid sequence: CASSPRQGRNEQFF. The variable domain in full, with the rest retrieved from reference TRBV18 and TRBJ2-1, is NAGVMQNPRHLVRRRGQEARLRCSPMKGHSHVYWYRQLPEEGLKFMVYLQKENIIDESGMPKERFSAEFPKEGPSILRIQQVVRGDSAAYFCASSPRQGRNEQFFGPGTRLTVL.

The J gene is TRBJ1-2, the V gene TRBV6-6; D is unresolved. Germline CDR1 is MNHNY and CDR2 is SVGAGI (reference sequence). Between the trimmed V and J ends, which lost 4 bases and 8 bases, there was a span of 17 bases. The CDR3 sequence is 14 residues long. CDR3 nucleotides: TGTGCCAGCAGTTTAGGCTATCCTAACGGGGGCTACACCTTC. Translation: CASSLGYPNGGYTF.

This clonotype was detected only a few times. The V gene is TRBV12-3 or TRBV12-4, the J gene TRBJ1-5; TRBD1 is a possible D gene (6 bases). The CDR3 has 14 residues. The V and J ends lost 5 bases and 3 bases respectively, with 11 bases between them. CDR3 sequence: CASSATGINQPQHF. The CDR3 nucleotides read TGTGCCAGCAGTGCGACAGGTATCAATCAGCCCCAGCATTTT.

This clonotype was seen a few times. CDR3 in amino acids: CASSSPLEEEYEQYF. In nucleotides, the CDR3 is TGTGCCAGCAGCTCGCCTTTGGAGGAGGAGTACGAGCAGTACTTC. The chain is built from TRBV7-9 and TRBJ2-7, with D possibly matching TRBD2 (5 bases). This CDR3 has 15 amino acids. Looked up from germline, CDR1 is SEHNR and CDR2 is FQNEAQ (reference sequence). The ends were cut back, 4 bases at V and 4 bases at J, with 17 bases in the middle.

This clonotype came up a few times. V and J are TRBV7-6 and TRBJ2-3; 9 nucleotides line up with TRBD2. The CDR3 covers 16 residues. Germline V lookup: CDR1 SGHVS, CDR2 FNYEAQ. V lost 1 base and J lost 4; bases outside the gene matches: 6. CDR3 in DNA: TGTGCCAGCAGCTTAGTCGCGCGGGGGGGCTCAGATACGCAGTATTTT. This gives the protein CASSLVARGGSDTQYF.

In this sample, this clonotype turned up a few times. The genes are TRBV11-3 and TRBJ2-5; 8 bases agree with TRBD1. Germline trimming cut 5 bases from V and 4 bases from J; bases unmatched to any gene: 6. The CDR3 has 14 amino acids. From germline, CDR1 is SGHNT and CDR2 YENEEA. CDR3 DNA sequence: TGTGCCAGCAGCGAAACGACAGGGGCAGAGACCCAGTACTTC. Translating it yields CASSETTGAETQYF.

In DNA form, the CDR3 reads TGTGCCAGCAGTTCGACTAGCGGGGCCACAGATACGCAGTATTTT. This sequence encodes CASSSTSGATDTQYF. The rearrangement joins TRBV6-6 to TRBJ2-3, with 11 bases matching TRBD2. Germline V gene lookup returns CDR1 MNHNY and CDR2 SVGAGI (reference sequence). CDR3 length: 15 residues. J lost 2 bases, V lost 4 bases, and 2 bases had no gene match.

This clonotype was counted a few times. CDR3 residues: CASSQEGLQTGELFF. As DNA, the CDR3 is TGTGCCAGCAGCCAAGAGGGACTTCAGACCGGGGAGCTGTTTTTT. This chain links TRBV4-2 with TRBJ2-2; D is possibly TRBD2 (6 bases). From germline, CDR1 is LGHNA and CDR2 YNFKEQ. The length of the CDR3 is 15 residues. The V gene lost 0 bases and the J gene lost 5 bases, with 10 bases spanning the gap.

The V gene is TRBV5-5, the J gene TRBJ1-2; D call uncertain. CDR1 is SGHKS, CDR2 YYEKEE, per germline (reference sequence). V was cut by 4 bases and J by 6 bases, with 13 bases left in between. The length of the CDR3 is 13 residues. The CDR3 protein is CASSLSRMDGYTF. In DNA form, the CDR3 reads TGTGCCAGCAGCCTGTCTCGAATGGATGGCTACACCTTC. The entire variable domain, with the rest obtained from reference TRBV5-5 and TRBJ1-2, is as follows: DAGVTQSPTHLIKTRGQQVTLRCSPISGHKSVSWYQQVLGQGPQFIFQYYEKEERGRGNFPDRFSARQFPNYSSELNVNALLLGDSALYLCASSLSRMDGYTFGSGTRLTVV.

This clonotype was counted between two and nine times. The V call is TRBV28, the J call TRBJ1-2; D is uncertain. The CDR3 covers 12 residues. Between the trimmed V and J ends, which lost 7 bases and 3 bases, there was a span of 9 bases. Germline V gene sequence: CDR1 MDHEN, CDR2 SYDVKM. CDR3 DNA sequence: TGTGCCAGCAAAAGGGTGGACTATGGCTACACCTTC. Translating it yields CASKRVDYGYTF.

This clonotype was counted a few times. CDR3 in amino acids: CSALGHPNTEAFF. The CDR3 nucleotides are TGCAGCGCGCTAGGGCATCCGAACACTGAAGCTTTCTTT. The chain employs TRBV29-1 and TRBJ1-1, with D uncertain. This CDR3 has 13 residues. Trimming removed 7 bases from V and 1 base from J, with 13 bases in between. The germline V gene has CDR1 SQVTM and CDR2 ANQGSEA. Full variable domain (missing parts from reference TRBV29-1 and TRBJ1-1): SAVISQKPSRDICQRGTSLTIQCQVDSQVTMMFWYRQQPGQSLTLIATANQGSEATYESGFVIDKFPISRPNLTFSTLTVSNMSPEDSSIYLCSALGHPNTEAFFGQGTRLTVV.

The rearrangement links TRBV10-1 to TRBJ1-1; 10 nucleotides line up with TRBD1. Germline CDR1 is WNHNN and CDR2 is SYGVQD (reference sequence). V lost 6 bases and J lost 8; bases outside the gene matches: 18. There are 17 residues in the CDR3. The CDR3: CASRSKTRDRGQREAFF. CDR3 in DNA: TGCGCCAGCAGGAGTAAAACCCGGGACAGGGGACAACGAGAAGCTTTCTTT.

The CDR3 bases are TGTGCCAGCACCGGCCCTTACCCCGGGGAGCTGTTTTTT. This gives the protein CASTGPYPGELFF. The J gene is TRBJ2-2, the V gene TRBV6-2 or TRBV6-3, with D unclear. There are 13 residues in the CDR3. Trimming pared 7 bases from V and 6 bases from J, leaving 12 bases between. Germline V gives CDR1 MNHEY, CDR2 SVGEGT.